The sample holds one count of the clone carrying this TCR beta chain. The antigen remains unidentified. The PCR had 60 Vbeta and 13 Jbeta primers. Sequencing was performed with immunoSEQ multiplex PCR; in TCRdb, only in-frame clones are kept and a portion is missing. This repertoire shows 35,000 to 45,000 clones, approximately 91% found once; its top ten account for approximately 2.5%. The sample originates from a study of cytomegalovirus exposure and HLA in healthy donors. As for the study in general: Within an early data release were about 85 million unique TCRs drawn from HLA-typed donors. The study's findings and limits: The study listed 150 to 200 cytomegalovirus-associated TCR beta chains.

The length of the CDR3 is 15 residues. CDR1 SGHVS and CDR2 FQNEAQ come from the germline V gene. V lost 3 bases to trimming and J lost 9 bases; unmatched junction nucleotides: 8. The rearrangement uses TRBV7-8 and TRBJ2-1; 10 bases agree with TRBD2. This TCR was sampled from a woman aged 18-29 years in good health and CMV-seronegative. The sequenced material came from PBMCs. Written as DNA, the CDR3 is TGTGCCAGCAGCTTTCTAGCGGGAGTTTATGTTGAGCAGTTCTTC. This translates into CASSFLAGVYVEQFF.